Listed below are T cell receptor beta chains from one sample, sequenced in a study of blood T cell repertoires in COVID-19. TCRdb keeps only in-frame clones here, not all; method: immunoSEQ multiplex PCR. The sample includes roughly 410,000 clones, 87% seen only once; the top ten take 2% to 2.5%. The source material was peripheral blood. These receptors originate from a woman in her fifties or sixties with COVID-19, enrolled during active disease. Both conserved end residues are part of each CDR3. The D gene is left open where the match is weak. A clone size is listed for some rows: how often the clone was seen (once, few, many), or a class if it is expanded.

size | J | D | V | DNA | CDR3
- | TRBJ2-2 | TRBD2 | TRBV10-3 | TGTGCCAGCAAGAACGGGGGGGCGTCCGGGGAGCTGTTTTTT | CASKNGGASGELFF
- | TRBJ1-1 | TRBD1 | TRBV11-2 | TGTGCCAGCAGTGGCCCCCGAGGGGGCGTTGGCACTGAAGCTTTCTTT | CASSGPRGGVGTEAFF
- | TRBJ2-3 | TRBD2 | TRBV12-5 | TGTGCTAGTGGCTCACGACTAGCGGGGGTGGGAGATACGCAGTATTTT | CASGSRLAGVGDTQYF
few | TRBJ1-1 | - | TRBV5-1 | TGCGCCAGCAGCTTGGGCCGAGATGAAGCTTTCTTT | CASSLGRDEAFF
- | TRBJ2-1 | - | TRBV19 | TGTGCCAGTAGTATCAGGCGGGCTCCCTACAATGAGCAGTTCTTC | CASSIRRAPYNEQFF
- | TRBJ1-3 | TRBD1 | TRBV15 | TGTGCCACCAGCAGGGGGACAGGGGCTGGAAACACCATATATTTT | CATSRGTGAGNTIYF
- | TRBJ1-6 | - | TRBV7-9 | TGTGCCAGCAGCTTATCCAGGGTCGATTCACCCCTCCACTTT | CASSLSRVDSPLHF
- | TRBJ1-2 | - | TRBV5-5 | TGTGCCAGCAGCTTGACACCACAGGCGAGAGGTAACTATGGCTACACCTTC | CASSLTPQARGNYGYTF
few | TRBJ1-1 | TRBD1 | TRBV5-1 | TGCGCCAGCAGCTGGACAGGGGCCACCAGTTTCACTGAAGCTTTCTTT | CASSWTGATSFTEAFF
few | TRBJ2-7 | - | TRBV5-5 | TGTGCCAGCAGCTCTCAAGGGGCTGGCGAGCAGTACTTC | CASSSQGAGEQYF
- | TRBJ2-7 | - | TRBV30 | TGTGCCTGGAGGGGCACAATCTACGAGCAGTACTTC | CAWRGTIYEQYF